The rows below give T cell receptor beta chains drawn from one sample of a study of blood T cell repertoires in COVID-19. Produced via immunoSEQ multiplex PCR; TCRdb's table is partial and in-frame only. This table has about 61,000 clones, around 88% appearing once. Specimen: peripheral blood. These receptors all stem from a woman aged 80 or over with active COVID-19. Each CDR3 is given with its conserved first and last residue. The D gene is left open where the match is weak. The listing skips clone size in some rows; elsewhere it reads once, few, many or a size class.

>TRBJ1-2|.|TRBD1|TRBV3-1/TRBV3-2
TGTGCCAGCAGCCAAGACTGGACAGGGGGTGGCTACACCTTC
CASSQDWTGGGYTF
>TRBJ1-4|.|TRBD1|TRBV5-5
TGTGCCAGCAGTTCCGGGACAGGGGGCTTTTTCGGTGAAAAACTGTTTTTT
CASSSGTGGFFGEKLFF
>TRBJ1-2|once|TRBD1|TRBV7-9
TGTGCCAGCAGTCAGGAGACAGGGAAGAACACCTTC
CASSQETGKNTF
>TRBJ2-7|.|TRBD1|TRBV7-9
TGTGCCAGCAGCCCCGTACAGGGGGAGGAGGGCGAGCAGTACTTC
CASSPVQGEEGEQYF
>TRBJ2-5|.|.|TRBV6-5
TGTGCCAGCAGTTACGGGCAGGGGCCATGGGAGACCCAGTACTTC
CASSYGQGPWETQYF
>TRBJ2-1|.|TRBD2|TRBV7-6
TGTGCCAGCAGCTTAGAGGCTAGCGGGGGGGCATACAATGAGCAGTTCTTC
CASSLEASGGAYNEQFF
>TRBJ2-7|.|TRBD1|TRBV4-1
TGCGCCAGCAGCCACCCAGGGGGATCTATCGAGCAGTACTTC
CASSHPGGSIEQYF
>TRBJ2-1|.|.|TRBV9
TGTGCCAGCAGCCGCGTACGCAATGAGCAGTTCTTC
CASSRVRNEQFF
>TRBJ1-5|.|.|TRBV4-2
TGTGCCAGCAGCCAAGGGGCTGCAGGGGTACATAGCAATCAGCCCCAGCATTTT
CASSQGAAGVHSNQPQHF
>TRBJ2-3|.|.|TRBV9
TGTGCCAGCAGCGGGGAACAGCGGGTGACAGATACGCAGTATTTT
CASSGEQRVTDTQYF
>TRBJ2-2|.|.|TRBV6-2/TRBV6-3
TGTGCCAGCAGTTACTCGAGGACCGGGGAGCTGTTTTTT
CASSYSRTGELFF
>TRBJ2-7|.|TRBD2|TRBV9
TGTGCCAGCAGCTTCGGACTAGCGGAGCCCTACGAGCAGTACTTC
CASSFGLAEPYEQYF
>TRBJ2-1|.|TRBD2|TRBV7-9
TGTGCCAGCAGCTTAGCGTGGACTAGCGGCCCCTACAATGAGCAGTTCTTC
CASSLAWTSGPYNEQFF
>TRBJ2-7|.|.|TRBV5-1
TGCGCCAGCAGCTTGATCGGTTACGAGCAGTACTTC
CASSLIGYEQYF
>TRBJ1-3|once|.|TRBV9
TGTGCCAGCAGCGTAGGGACAGTCTCTGGAAACACCATATATTTT
CASSVGTVSGNTIYF
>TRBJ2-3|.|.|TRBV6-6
TGTGCCAGCAGTTACCGACTAGAGGCAGATACGCAGTATTTT
CASSYRLEADTQYF
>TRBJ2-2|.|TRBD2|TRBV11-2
TGTGCCAGCAGTTTATTTCCCGGGACTACTAACACCGGGGAGCTGTTTTTT
CASSLFPGTTNTGELFF
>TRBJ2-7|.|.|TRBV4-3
TGCGCCAGCAGCCAGAGGGGGGGGAGGGGTTACGAGCAGTACTTC
CASSQRGGRGYEQYF
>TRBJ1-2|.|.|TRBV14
TGTGCCAGCAGCCAGGGCCCGTACTATGGCTACACCTTC
CASSQGPYYGYTF
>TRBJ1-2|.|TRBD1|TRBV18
TGTGCCAGCTCCGGGGACAGGGCTAACTATGGCTACACCTTC
CASSGDRANYGYTF
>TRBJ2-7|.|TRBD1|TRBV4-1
TGCGCCATAAAGCGGGACAGGGTAAGGTTGCAGTACTTC
CAIKRDRVRLQYF
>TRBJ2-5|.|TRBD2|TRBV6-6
TGTGCCAGCAGTCCGAACGCGGCGGGGGTCACGACCCAGTACTTC
CASSPNAAGVTTQYF
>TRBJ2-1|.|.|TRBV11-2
TGTGCCAGCAGCTTAGAACGGGGTGATGAGCAGTTCTTC
CASSLERGDEQFF
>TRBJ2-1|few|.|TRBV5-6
TGTGCCAGCAGCTTGTGGCAGGGGCTCTCCTACAATGAGCAGTTCTTC
CASSLWQGLSYNEQFF
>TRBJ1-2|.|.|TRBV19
TGTGCCAGTAGCCGAGCGAGGGGGGGGTATGGCTACACCTTC
CASSRARGGYGYTF
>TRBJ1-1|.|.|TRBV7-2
TGTGCCAGCAGCTTACAGGGTTGGACTGAAGCTTTCTTT
CASSLQGWTEAFF
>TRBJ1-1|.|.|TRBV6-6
TGTGCCAGCAGCCACCCCGGGGGGGACACTGAAGCTTTCTTT
CASSHPGGDTEAFF
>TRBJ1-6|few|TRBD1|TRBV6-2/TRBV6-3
TGTGCCAGCAGCCCATCGGACAGGGGCCATAATTCACCCCTCCACTTT
CASSPSDRGHNSPLHF
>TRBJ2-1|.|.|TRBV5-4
TGTGCCAGCAGCCCGGGACTGGAGTACAATGAGCAGTTCTTC
CASSPGLEYNEQFF
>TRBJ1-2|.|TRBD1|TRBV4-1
TGCGCCAGCAGCCACTTCGGACGGACAGGGATGGAGGTCTATGGCTACACCTTC
CASSHFGRTGMEVYGYTF
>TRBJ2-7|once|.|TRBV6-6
TGTGCCAGCAGGGCGGGGGACACCTACGAGCAGTACTTC
CASRAGDTYEQYF